This T cell receptor (beta chain) originates from a study of T cell repertoires in cytomegalovirus infection. Broader study findings: Totalled public TCR beta family frequency picked out people who carried CMV plus the relevant HLA. Predominance within the ex vivo response was attributable to HLA-C-restricted CMV-specific TCR beta clonotypes.

V was clipped by 1 base and J by 7 bases; unmatched bases: 1. CDR3 length: 14 amino acids. At least ten counts were recorded for this clonotype. No antigen is known for it. In TCRdb, the reads were re-called with MiXCR into one record per CDR3 protein. The table lists some 240,000 distinct CDR3 sequences, about 15% of them singletons. The chain combines TRBV12-3 or TRBV12-4 with TRBJ1-4; TRBD1 agrees at 9 bases. This receptor was obtained from a human donor in good health (CMV status not recorded). Some clones in this sample may be carry-over from other donors' samples. The specimen sequenced was CD8+ T cells from PBMCs. The CDR3 is CASSLGQGGEKLFF. The CDR3 DNA reads TGTGCCAGCAGTTTAGGACAGGGGGGTGAAAAACTGTTTTTT.